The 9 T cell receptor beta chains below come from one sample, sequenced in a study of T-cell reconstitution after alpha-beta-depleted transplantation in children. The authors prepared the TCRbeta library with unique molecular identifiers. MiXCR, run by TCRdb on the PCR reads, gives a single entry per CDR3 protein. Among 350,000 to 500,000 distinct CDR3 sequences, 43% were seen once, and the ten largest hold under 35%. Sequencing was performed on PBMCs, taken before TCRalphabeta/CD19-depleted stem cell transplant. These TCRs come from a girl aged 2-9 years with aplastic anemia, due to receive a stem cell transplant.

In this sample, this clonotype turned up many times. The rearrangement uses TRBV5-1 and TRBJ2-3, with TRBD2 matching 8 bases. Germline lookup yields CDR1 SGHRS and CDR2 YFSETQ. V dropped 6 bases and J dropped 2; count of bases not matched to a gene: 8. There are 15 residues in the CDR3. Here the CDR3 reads CASNILAGYTDTQYF. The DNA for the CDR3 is TGCGCCAGCAATATCTTAGCGGGATACACAGATACGCAGTATTTT.

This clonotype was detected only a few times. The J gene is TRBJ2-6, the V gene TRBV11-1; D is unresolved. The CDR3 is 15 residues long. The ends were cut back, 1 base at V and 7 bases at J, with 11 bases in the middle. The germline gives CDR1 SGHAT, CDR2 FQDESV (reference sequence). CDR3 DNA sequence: TGTGCCAGCAGCTTAGGCCACCTGGGCGCCAACGTCCTGACTTTC. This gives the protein CASSLGHLGANVLTF.

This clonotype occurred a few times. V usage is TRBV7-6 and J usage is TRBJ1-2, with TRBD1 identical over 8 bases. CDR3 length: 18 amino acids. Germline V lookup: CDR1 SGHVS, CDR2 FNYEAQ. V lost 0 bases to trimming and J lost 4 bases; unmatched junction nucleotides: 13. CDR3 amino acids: CASSLAAEATGEAYGYTF. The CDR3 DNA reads TGTGCCAGCAGCTTAGCGGCTGAAGCGACAGGGGAGGCCTATGGCTACACCTTC.

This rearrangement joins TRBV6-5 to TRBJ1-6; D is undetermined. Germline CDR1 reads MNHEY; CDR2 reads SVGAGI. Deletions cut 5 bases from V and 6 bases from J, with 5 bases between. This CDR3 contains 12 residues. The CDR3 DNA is TGTGCCAGCAGTAGTCCTAATTCACCCCTCCACTTT. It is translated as CASSSPNSPLHF.

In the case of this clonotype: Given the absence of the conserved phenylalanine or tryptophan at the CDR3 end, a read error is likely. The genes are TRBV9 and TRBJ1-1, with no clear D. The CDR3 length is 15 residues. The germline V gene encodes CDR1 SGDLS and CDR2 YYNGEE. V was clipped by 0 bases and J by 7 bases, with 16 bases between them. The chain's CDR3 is CASSVGPRHNHEAFL. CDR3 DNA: TGTGCCAGCAGCGTAGGTCCTCGACACAATCATGAAGCTTTCTTA.

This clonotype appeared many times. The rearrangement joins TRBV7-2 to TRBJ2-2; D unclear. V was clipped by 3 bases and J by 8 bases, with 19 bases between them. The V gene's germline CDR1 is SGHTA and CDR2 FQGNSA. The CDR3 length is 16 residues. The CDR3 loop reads CASSFKGMNPGGELFF. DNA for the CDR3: TGTGCCAGCAGCTTTAAGGGAATGAATCCCGGGGGGGAGCTGTTTTTT.

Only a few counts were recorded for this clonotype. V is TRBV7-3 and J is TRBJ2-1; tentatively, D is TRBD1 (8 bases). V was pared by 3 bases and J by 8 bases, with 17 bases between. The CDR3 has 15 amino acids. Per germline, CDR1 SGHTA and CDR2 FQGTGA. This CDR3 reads CASSFNRGGNDEQFF. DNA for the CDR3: TGTGCCAGCAGCTTTAACAGGGGGGGGAACGATGAGCAGTTCTTC.

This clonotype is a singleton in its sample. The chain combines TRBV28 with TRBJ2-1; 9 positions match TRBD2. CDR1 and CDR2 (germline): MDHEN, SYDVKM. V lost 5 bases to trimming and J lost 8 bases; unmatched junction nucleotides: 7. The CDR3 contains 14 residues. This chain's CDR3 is CASSLSGSSYEQFF. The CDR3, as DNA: TGTGCCAGCAGTCTTAGCGGGAGTTCGTATGAGCAGTTCTTC.

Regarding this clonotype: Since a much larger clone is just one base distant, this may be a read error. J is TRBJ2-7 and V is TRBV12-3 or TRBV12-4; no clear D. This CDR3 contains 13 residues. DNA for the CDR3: TGTGCCAGCAGTTTTGGGCGGACCTACGAGCTGTACTTC. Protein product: CASSFGRTYELYF.